The 9 T cell receptor beta chains below come from one sample, sequenced in a study of shared clonotypes between healthy human individuals (dated by TCRdb to 2019 to 2021). CD8 naive samples were obtained by positive selection for CCR7 among CD45RO-negative cells, yielding a CD45RA+CCR7+ population from which TemRA cells were excluded. Libraries were constructed by the immunoSEQ multiplex PCR assay. Held by TCRdb, this immuneACCESS table contains in-frame sequences only and omits some clones. Under half of the omission traces to an unresolved V gene where checked; the cause of the rest is unknown. This sample is represented by around 580,000 clones; 95% to 98% of them were singletons. 0.3% of the sample is held by the ten biggest clonotypes. Source material: naive CD8+ T cells sorted from blood. The label giving this sample's cell subset or site can be read as: CD45RA+CCR7+. Receptors originate from a young man in good health.

This sequence joins TRBV27 and TRBJ2-3; 9 bases align to TRBD2. The trim removed 6 bases at V and 6 bases at J, leaving 10 bases unmatched. The CDR3 sequence is 15 residues long. Germline V gives CDR1 MNHEY, CDR2 SMNVEV (reference sequence). In DNA, the CDR3 is TGTGCCAGCAGACGAGCGGGAGGCTTCAGTGATACGCAGTATTTT. This codes for CASRRAGGFSDTQYF.

This clone appeared once. The gene calls are TRBV4-1 and TRBJ2-7, with 11 bases identical to TRBD1. CDR1 is MGHRA and CDR2 is YSYEKL in the germline V gene. The CDR3 spans 15 residues. After removal of 3 bases from V and 3 bases from J, the junction contained 4 bases not matched to a gene. In DNA, the CDR3 is TGCGCCAGCAGCCAGTCCGGGACAGGGGGCTACGAGCAGTACTTC. It is translated as CASSQSGTGGYEQYF.

V is TRBV6-5 and J is TRBJ2-7; D not resolved. The germline gives CDR1 MNHEY, CDR2 SVGAGI. The CDR3 is made up of 14 amino acids. The V gene lost 2 bases and the J gene lost 0 bases, with 8 bases spanning the gap. CDR3 coding DNA: TGTGCCAGCAGTTACGACACCGACTCCTACGAGCAGTACTTC. Its protein is CASSYDTDSYEQYF.

This chain links TRBV19 with TRBJ2-5; D is ambiguous. The CDR3 extends over 10 amino acids. Germline V CDR1 and CDR2: LNHDA, SQIVND (reference sequence). V gave up 9 bases and J gave up 3 bases, with 5 bases separating them. The CDR3: CASHKETQYF. The CDR3 bases are TGTGCCAGCCATAAAGAGACCCAGTACTTC. The whole variable domain, remainder taken from reference TRBV19 and TRBJ2-5, is DGGITQSPKYLFRKEGQNVTLSCEQNLNHDAMYWYRQDPGQGLRLIYYSQIVNDFQKGDIAEGYSVSREKKESFPLTVTSAQKNPTAFYLCASHKETQYFGPGTRLLVL.

The CDR3 protein is CASSLWRDGEQYF. DNA of the CDR3: TGTGCCAGCAGTTTATGGAGGGATGGCGAGCAGTACTTC. The chain joins TRBV28 to TRBJ2-7, with D perhaps matching TRBD2 (5 bases). CDR3 length: 13 residues. Per the germline V gene, CDR1 is MDHEN and CDR2 is SYDVKM. V was pared by 0 bases and J by 6 bases, with 9 bases between.

This sequence joins TRBV7-6 and TRBJ2-3, with D hard to call. With 0 bases removed from V and 5 bases from J, the gap between germline ends came to 9 bases. This CDR3 has 14 residues. Germline-derived CDR1 and CDR2 are SGHVS and FNYEAQ. The CDR3 loop is CASSLAWGGDTQYF. The DNA for the CDR3 is TGTGCCAGCAGCTTAGCATGGGGTGGAGATACGCAGTATTTT.

V and J are TRBV29-1 and TRBJ2-7, with D unresolved. The germline V and J ends were trimmed by 6 bases and 0 bases, with 15 bases remaining between them. The germline V gene has CDR1 SQVTM and CDR2 ANQGSEA. CDR3 length: 14 residues. The CDR3 nucleotides read TGCAGCGTGAGAAGGGAATCCCTCTCCTACGAGCAGTACTTC. Protein sequence: CSVRRESLSYEQYF.

The chain has TRBV7-2 and TRBJ2-7; no definite D call. Germline CDR1 and CDR2: SGHTA and FQGNSA. CDR3 length: 13 amino acids. Trimming cost V 1 base and J 3 bases, with 7 bases left between them. This CDR3 is CASSLDTFYEQYF. CDR3 coding DNA: TGTGCCAGCAGCTTAGACACCTTCTACGAGCAGTACTTC.

The J gene is TRBJ2-2, the V gene TRBV7-9, with a weak D call TRBD1 (6 bases). The CDR3 has 13 residues. Germline V gives CDR1 SEHNR, CDR2 FQNEAQ (reference sequence). V was clipped by 6 bases and J by 5 bases, with 10 bases between them. The CDR3 DNA reads TGTGCCAGCAGTTTAACAGGGACCGGGGAGCTGTTTTTT. This sequence encodes CASSLTGTGELFF.